Listed here is a single T cell receptor (beta chain). Its antigen is currently unknown. CDR1 MDHEN and CDR2 SYDVKM come from the germline V gene. V lost 5 bases to trimming and J lost 5 bases, with 12 bases between them. This CDR3 region has 13 residues. The data are from a study of OX40 agonist ivuxolimab in advanced cancers. Libraries were prepared by immunoSEQ multiplex PCR; TCRdb keeps only in-frame clonotypes and omits some of them. This table has about 19,000 clones, more than 80% appearing once. Whole-study results and caveats: Part of the nonresponder group also had normalized T-cell clonal expansion that was low. Averaged across samples, CD8+ T cells carried more expanded clones than CD4+ did.

Sequences were derived from CD4+ or CD8+ T cells sorted from blood, sampled in a trial of the OX40 agonist ivuxolimab. This chain links TRBV28 with TRBJ1-1, with D uncertain. This TCR derives from an adult with an advanced solid tumor such as melanoma, head and neck, liver or kidney cancer. CDR3 in amino acids: CASSDDRETEAFF. The CDR3 DNA reads TGTGCCAGCAGTGATGATCGAGAGACTGAAGCTTTCTTT.